The present entry profiles one T cell receptor beta chain with its context. The data were obtained in a study of T cell responses to AZD1222 COVID-19 vaccine. Only in-frame clones appear in the TCRdb table, and some are missing; sequencing was by immunoSEQ multiplex PCR. The repertoire consists of under 85,000 clones, with approximately 90% occurring once and the leading ten covering about 3.5%. Deletions cut 5 bases from V and 4 bases from J, with 18 bases between. From germline, CDR1 is SGHAT and CDR2 FQNNGV. This CDR3 is 15 amino acids long. The material sequenced was peripheral blood, taken 28 days after the second AZD1222 dose. This sequence was found in an adult who received the AZD1222 COVID-19 vaccine. The gene calls are TRBV11-2 and TRBJ2-7; tentative D call: TRBD1 (6 bases). The CDR3 reads CASSKDPGERYEQYF. The CDR3 DNA follows: TGTGCCAGCAGCAAAGACCCAGGGGAAAGGTACGAGCAGTACTTC. Full variable domain (rest looked up from reference TRBV11-2 and TRBJ2-7): EAGVAQSPRYKIIEKRQSVAFWCNPISGHATLYWYQQILGQGPKLLIQFQNNGVVDDSQLPKDRFSAERLKGVDSTLKIQPAKLEDSAVYLCASSKDPGERYEQYFGPGTRLTVT.